This is a list of T cell receptor beta chains from one sample in a study of blood T cell repertoires in COVID-19. Sequencing was performed with immunoSEQ multiplex PCR; in TCRdb, only in-frame clones are kept and a portion is missing. The table includes roughly 390,000 clones, 75% to 90% detected once. Sequencing was done on a sample of peripheral blood. All receptors come from a woman under 30 with acute or convalescent COVID-19. Each CDR3 is given with its conserved first and last residue. A D gene is named only where the DNA matches it firmly. Clone sizes are given selectively: once, few, many, or a class where the clone is expanded.

clone size	V gene	J gene	D gene	CDR3 protein	CDR3 DNA
.	TRBV24-1	TRBJ2-5	TRBD2	CATSDLKLAGKETQYF	TGTGCCACCAGTGATTTGAAACTAGCGGGGAAAGAGACCCAGTACTTC
.	TRBV9	TRBJ1-2	.	CASSTSGSYGYTF	TGTGCCAGCAGCACATCCGGGAGCTATGGCTACACCTTC
.	TRBV11-2	TRBJ1-1	TRBD1	CASSPDRVQNAEAFF	TGTGCCAGCAGTCCCGACAGGGTTCAGAACGCTGAAGCTTTCTTT
few	TRBV12-3/TRBV12-4	TRBJ1-1	TRBD1	CASSPQGVTEAFF	TGTGCCAGCAGTCCGCAGGGGGTGACTGAAGCTTTCTTT
.	TRBV27	TRBJ2-7	.	CASSRAGRSYEQYF	TGTGCCAGCAGTAGAGCGGGCCGCTCCTACGAGCAGTACTTC
.	TRBV10-3	TRBJ2-5	TRBD2	CAISDFGGSEETQYF	TGTGCCATCAGTGATTTCGGGGGGTCGGAGGAGACCCAGTACTTC
.	TRBV6-1	TRBJ1-1	.	CASSETRVGTEAFF	TGTGCCAGCAGTGAAACCAGGGTCGGCACTGAAGCTTTCTTT
once	TRBV7-9	TRBJ2-6	.	CASSLTRAGANVLTF	TGTGCCAGCAGCTTAACGCGAGCTGGGGCCAACGTCCTGACTTTC
many	TRBV5-1	TRBJ2-2	.	CASSLRTDTGELFF	TGCGCCAGCAGCTTAAGGACAGACACCGGGGAGCTGTTTTTT
.	TRBV19	TRBJ2-7	.	CASKSGPEDEQYF	TGTGCCAGTAAATCAGGGCCTGAAGACGAGCAGTACTTC
.	TRBV7-9	TRBJ2-7	.	CASSLGTYEQYF	TGTGCCAGCAGCTTAGGTACCTACGAGCAGTACTTC
.	TRBV24-1	TRBJ2-1	TRBD2	CATSDGGTTPPHEQFF	TGTGCCACCAGTGACGGGGGGACTACGCCTCCCCATGAGCAGTTCTTC